This is a list of T cell receptor beta chains from one sample in a study of blood T cell repertoires in COVID-19. Using immunoSEQ multiplex PCR, the repertoire was profiled, and TCRdb retains in-frame clones only, with some absent. The sample has under 300,000 clones; 80% to 90% are singletons. Sequencing was done on a sample of PBMCs or T cells enriched from blood (not recorded which). All receptors derive from a woman in her late teens or twenties who had recovered from COVID-19. Both conserved end residues are part of each CDR3. A D gene is named only where the DNA matches it firmly. Not every row has a clone size; where given, it reads once, few, many or a size class.

TRBJ2-1 | . | TRBV10-3 | . | CAISEREAAYNEQFF | TGTGCCATCAGTGAGCGGGAAGCGGCCTACAATGAGCAGTTCTTC
TRBJ1-2 | . | TRBV5-4 | . | CASSLDQITNYGYTF | TGTGCCAGCAGCTTGGATCAGATTACTAACTATGGCTACACCTTC
TRBJ1-2 | . | TRBV6-5 | TRBD1 | CASRMTGRHYGYTF | TGTGCCAGCAGGATGACAGGGAGGCACTATGGCTACACCTTC
TRBJ1-3 | . | TRBV10-2 | TRBD1 | CASRTGGDSGNTIYF | TGCGCCAGCAGGACAGGGGGAGACTCTGGAAACACCATATATTTT
TRBJ2-5 | . | TRBV18 | TRBD1 | CASSPSGQAIQYF | TGTGCCAGCTCACCTTCGGGACAGGCCATCCAGTACTTC
TRBJ2-5 | . | TRBV3-1/TRBV3-2 | . | CASSQRDTYQETQYF | TGTGCCAGCAGCCAAAGGGACACCTACCAAGAGACCCAGTACTTC
TRBJ2-7 | once | TRBV18 | . | CASSPSNFASYEQYF | TGTGCCAGCTCACCATCCAACTTCGCCTCCTACGAGCAGTACTTC
TRBJ1-1 | . | TRBV5-5 | . | CASSLSPHSANTEAFF | TGTGCCAGCAGCTTGTCTCCCCACAGTGCCAACACTGAAGCTTTCTTT
TRBJ2-7 | few | TRBV6-5 | TRBD1 | CASTRDRDLEQYF | TGTGCCAGCACCCGGGACAGGGATCTCGAGCAGTACTTC
TRBJ1-5 | . | TRBV28 | . | CASSFRGARGQPQHF | TGTGCCAGCAGTTTTCGGGGGGCGCGGGGTCAGCCCCAGCATTTT
TRBJ2-7 | few | TRBV30 | . | CAWRPRWESNLYEQYF | TGTGCCTGGAGGCCTCGGTGGGAGTCAAATCTTTACGAGCAGTACTTC
TRBJ1-2 | . | TRBV4-1 | . | CASSQDTPGTRGNYGYTF | TGCGCCAGCAGCCAAGATACACCGGGGACCAGGGGCAACTATGGCTACACCTTC
TRBJ2-5 | . | TRBV9 | . | CASSVGPGQQETQYF | TGTGCCAGCAGCGTAGGTCCAGGCCAGCAAGAGACCCAGTACTTC
TRBJ2-5 | . | TRBV7-8 | . | CASSLVGLEETQYF | TGTGCCAGCAGCTTAGTAGGTCTAGAAGAGACCCAGTACTTC
TRBJ2-5 | . | TRBV12-5 | TRBD1 | CASGLATYVRGRVETQYF | TGTGCTAGTGGTTTGGCCACATACGTAAGGGGGCGCGTGGAGACCCAGTACTTC
TRBJ2-5 | . | TRBV28 | TRBD2 | CASSLLGLAGETQYF | TGTGCCAGCAGTTTATTGGGACTAGCCGGCGAGACCCAGTACTTC
TRBJ2-2 | . | TRBV10-3 | . | CAISPGTGELFF | TGTGCCATCAGTCCGGGCACCGGGGAGCTGTTTTTT
TRBJ1-2 | . | TRBV18 | . | CASSRGATSDGYTF | TGTGCCAGCTCACGTGGGGCCACTTCCGATGGCTACACCTTC
TRBJ2-7 | . | TRBV11-2 | TRBD2 | CASSGDSGETYEQYF | TGTGCCAGCAGCGGGGATAGCGGGGAGACCTACGAGCAGTACTTC
TRBJ2-4 | once | TRBV19 | TRBD2 | CASSMDRGGGIQYF | TGTGCCAGTAGTATGGACCGGGGGGGCGGCATTCAGTACTTC
TRBJ1-2 | few | TRBV18 | . | CASSSTGSPLGYTF | TGTGCCAGCTCATCTACAGGGAGCCCGCTTGGCTACACCTTC
TRBJ1-5 | . | TRBV29-1 | . | CSVRGIGNQPQHF | TGCAGCGTCAGGGGAATTGGCAATCAGCCCCAGCATTTT
TRBJ2-7 | . | TRBV19 | TRBD1 | CASSIMSGQGNYEQYF | TGTGCCAGTAGTATTATGTCGGGACAGGGGAACTACGAGCAGTACTTC
TRBJ1-2 | . | TRBV2 | . | CASSGVNYGYTF | TGTGCCAGCAGCGGGGTAAACTATGGCTACACCTTC
TRBJ2-5 | . | TRBV15 | . | CATSREGRTQYF | TGTGCCACCAGCAGAGAAGGGAGGACCCAGTACTTC
TRBJ2-5 | . | TRBV9 | TRBD2 | CASSVGLSDQETQYF | TGTGCCAGCAGCGTGGGACTATCCGACCAAGAGACCCAGTACTTC
TRBJ1-6 | . | TRBV20-1 | . | CSASMLASSYNSPLHF | TGCAGTGCTAGTATGCTAGCTAGCTCCTATAATTCACCCCTCCACTTT
TRBJ1-1 | . | TRBV7-9 | . | CASGLQGPNTEAFF | TGTGCCAGCGGCCTACAGGGCCCGAACACTGAAGCTTTCTTT
TRBJ1-4 | . | TRBV5-8 | TRBD1 | CASSLAGTGGTTNEKLFF | TGTGCCAGCAGCTTGGCCGGGACAGGGGGGACAACTAATGAAAAACTGTTTTTT
TRBJ2-1 | . | TRBV10-3 | TRBD2 | CAISESSGGVGVNEQFF | TGTGCCATCAGTGAGTCTAGCGGGGGGGTTGGCGTCAATGAGCAGTTCTTC
TRBJ2-5 | . | TRBV25-1 | . | CASSLLAGKETQYF | TGTGCCAGCAGTTTACTAGCCGGGAAAGAGACCCAGTACTTC
TRBJ1-3 | once | TRBV7-2 | TRBD1 | CASSSRPGQLSGNTIYF | TGTGCCAGCAGCTCTAGACCGGGACAGCTCTCTGGAAACACCATATATTTT
TRBJ1-3 | once | TRBV9 | . | CASSDREGVSGNTIYF | TGTGCCAGCAGCGACAGGGAAGGGGTCTCTGGAAACACCATATATTTT
TRBJ2-7 | . | TRBV11-2 | TRBD2 | CASSFRLAGFEQYF | TGTGCCAGCAGCTTTAGACTAGCGGGGTTCGAGCAGTACTTC
TRBJ1-2 | once | TRBV6-4 | . | CASSDRPGSYGYTF | TGTGCCAGCAGTGACAGGCCTGGGAGCTATGGCTACACCTTC
TRBJ1-2 | . | TRBV19 | TRBD1 | CASSIGQGGSYGYTF | TGTGCCAGTAGTATTGGACAGGGGGGTAGCTATGGCTACACCTTC
TRBJ1-1 | few | TRBV7-3 | . | CASSLLGGESTEAFF | TGTGCCAGCAGCTTACTAGGGGGTGAGAGCACTGAAGCTTTCTTT
TRBJ1-1 | . | TRBV25-1 | . | CASRRGGVTEAFF | TGTGCCAGCAGACGCGGGGGGGTCACTGAAGCTTTCTTT
TRBJ2-1 | . | TRBV5-1 | . | CASSLAPDNEQFF | TGCGCCAGCAGCCTAGCCCCAGACAATGAGCAGTTCTTC
TRBJ1-1 | . | TRBV19 | TRBD1 | CASSFLINNRGLTSLDTEAFF | TGTGCCAGTAGTTTCCTCATTAATAACAGGGGCCTCACGTCATTGGACACTGAAGCTTTCTTT
TRBJ1-2 | . | TRBV10-3 | . | CAISEKGAPSNYGYTF | TGTGCCATCAGTGAGAAAGGGGCACCCTCTAACTATGGCTACACCTTC
TRBJ2-5 | . | TRBV11-2 | . | CASSPRETQYF | TGTGCCAGCAGCCCCCGAGAGACCCAGTACTTC
TRBJ2-5 | . | TRBV7-2 | . | CASSPTRTQETQYF | TGTGCCAGCAGCCCAACTAGAACCCAAGAGACCCAGTACTTC
TRBJ2-7 | . | TRBV11-2 | TRBD1 | CASSLTGGEQYF | TGTGCCAGCAGCTTGACAGGGGGCGAGCAGTACTTC
TRBJ1-5 | . | TRBV13 | . | CASSLGEDQPQHF | TGTGCCAGCAGCTTAGGCGAGGATCAGCCCCAGCATTTT
TRBJ1-4 | . | TRBV2 | . | CATNSFGEKLFF | TGTGCCACGAACTCGTTTGGTGAAAAACTGTTTTTT
TRBJ1-2 | once | TRBV5-6 | TRBD1 | CASSPQGQGYYGYTF | TGTGCCAGCAGCCCCCAGGGACAGGGATACTATGGCTACACCTTC
TRBJ2-3 | . | TRBV5-1 | TRBD2 | CASSLAVAGGGADTQYF | TGCGCCAGCAGCTTGGCTGTAGCGGGGGGAGGGGCAGATACGCAGTATTTT
TRBJ1-1 | . | TRBV5-1 | TRBD1 | CASSLVGTAKNTEAFF | TGCGCCAGCAGCTTGGTTGGGACAGCGAAAAACACTGAAGCTTTCTTT
TRBJ1-2 | . | TRBV5-1 | TRBD1 | CASSRTGVGDYGYTF | TGCGCCAGCAGCAGAACAGGGGTAGGGGACTATGGCTACACCTTC
TRBJ2-1 | . | TRBV10-1 | TRBD2 | CASSESISGGFNEQFF | TGCGCCAGCAGTGAGTCGATCAGCGGGGGGTTTAATGAGCAGTTCTTC
TRBJ2-1 | . | TRBV6-1 | TRBD1 | CASSEPWDRVNDEQFF | TGTGCCAGCAGTGAACCCTGGGACAGGGTCAACGATGAGCAGTTCTTC
TRBJ2-7 | . | TRBV7-8 | . | CASSVRDTYEQYF | TGTGCCAGCAGCGTCCGGGACACGTACGAGCAGTACTTC
TRBJ1-5 | . | TRBV25-1 | . | CASRGTGMAQPQHF | TGTGCCAGCAGGGGAACGGGGATGGCTCAGCCCCAGCATTTT
TRBJ1-2 | once | TRBV2 | TRBD1 | CASSEGTGSGSYTF | TGTGCCAGCAGTGAAGGGACAGGGTCTGGAAGCTACACCTTC
TRBJ1-5 | . | TRBV6-6 | . | CASRAGSYNQPQHF | TGTGCCAGCAGAGCCGGGTCTTACAATCAGCCCCAGCATTTT
TRBJ2-3 | once | TRBV7-3 | . | CASSLGGPIKDTQYF | TGTGCCAGCAGCTTAGGTGGGCCCATCAAAGATACGCAGTATTTT
TRBJ2-3 | . | TRBV10-3 | . | CAISGTDTQYF | TGTGCCATCAGCGGGACAGATACGCAGTATTTT
TRBJ2-1 | . | TRBV19 | TRBD1 | CASSMYGTGNEQFF | TGTGCCAGTAGTATGTATGGGACAGGGAATGAGCAGTTCTTC
TRBJ2-3 | . | TRBV2 | . | CASSPHTDTQYF | TGTGCCAGCAGTCCCCACACAGATACGCAGTATTTT